The clone carrying this T cell receptor beta chain showed up just once. These data belong to a study of Ad26.COV2.S vaccination and SARS-CoV-2 variants. For the study at large: Donor participated within the Ad26.COV2.S arm of the COV1001 trial. Intramuscularly, Ad26.COV2.S was given either once or twice, 56 days apart.

The table came from immunoSEQ multiplex PCR; TCRdb's copy has only in-frame clones and leaves some out. The sample lists 350,000 to 400,000 clones; roughly nine tenths were seen once. Sample treatment: some 19 received Ad26.COV2.S at low or high dose, single or two shots; about five received placebo; per-sample allocation not given. Samples were taken on day 63 after the first vaccine or placebo injection. The clonotype originates from a person aged 18-60 years who received the Ad26.COV2.S COVID-19 vaccine or a placebo. The sequences come from peripheral blood, collected in a trial of Ad26.COV2.S vaccine versus placebo.

Here the CDR3 DNA reads TGTGCCAGTGCCGGGACAGGGTCCGGGGAGCTGTTTTTT. Amino acid sequence: CASAGTGSGELFF. The rearrangement uses TRBV25-1 and TRBJ2-2; 9 bases map to TRBD1. This CDR3 is 13 amino acids long. Germline assignment: CDR1 MGHDK and CDR2 SYGVNS. Trimming removed 9 bases from V and 6 bases from J; junction bases left unmatched: 5.